This passage covers 2 T cell receptor beta chains from one sample sequenced in a study of T cell changes during pregnancy in multiple sclerosis (dated by TCRdb to about 2019). Libraries were constructed by the immunoSEQ multiplex PCR assay. As stored in TCRdb, this immuneACCESS dataset retains in-frame rearrangements with V and J assigned. A fraction of the clones does not appear; measured against another copy, unresolved V genes explain less than half of the discrepancy, and the remainder lacks a known reason. The sample data list about 110,000 clones, and under 95% of these were observed just once. The ten largest clones represent roughly 1.7% of the sample. Source: peripheral blood, taken after pregnancy. All receptors derive from a female donor with multiple sclerosis, enrolled in a pregnancy study.

A single count supports this clone. This chain links TRBV7-9 with TRBJ1-6; no clear D gene. This CDR3 is 15 amino acids long. Looked up from germline, CDR1 is SEHNR and CDR2 is FQNEAQ (reference sequence). V lost 1 base to trimming and J lost 6 bases, with 10 bases between them. This CDR3 reads CASSLGQERNSPLHF. CDR3 nucleotide sequence: TGTGCCAGCAGCTTAGGACAAGAACGTAATTCACCCCTCCACTTT.

This chain uses TRBV29-1 with TRBJ2-3; 9 bases are a match to TRBD1. The CDR3 contains 14 residues. V trimming: 4 bases; J trimming: 3 bases; junction bases outside the gene matches: 5. From germline, CDR1 is SQVTM and CDR2 ANQGSEA. The CDR3 loop is CSVVTGGHTDTQYF. As DNA, the CDR3 is TGCAGCGTTGTGACAGGGGGTCATACAGATACGCAGTATTTT.